This TCR beta chain was found in a study of identical twins. Findings and limits, study-wide: A cross-sectional statistical analysis, not follow-up of the same donors, supported the conclusions. Where beta out-of-frame sequences were concerned, excess twin sharing was weaker. Fewer insertions were carried by abundant cord blood beta clonotypes, but none was seen in memory repertoires.

This clonotype came up many times. Its antigen is as yet unknown. TCRdb independently ran MiXCR on the 5' RACE reads; one entry per CDR3 protein. The data contain approximately 630,000 distinct CDR3 sequences, 7% to 7.5% of them seen just once; the ten biggest clones take up roughly 1.6%. The same specimen was also included in a second study, on yellow fever vaccine responses in identical twins. In that study: Reportedly, twins showed a vaccine T cell response that looked partly convergent and partly personalized.

The source is a woman younger than 30 in good health. Source material: PBMCs.

This CDR3 is CASSLGFSTDTQYF. CDR3 nucleotides: TGCGCCAGCAGCTTAGGGTTTTCCACAGATACGCAGTATTTT. The chain links TRBV5-1 to TRBJ2-3; no firm D call. V gave up 2 bases and J gave up 2 bases, with 9 bases separating them. The CDR3 spans 14 residues. CDR1 and CDR2 from the germline V gene are SGHRS and YFSETQ.